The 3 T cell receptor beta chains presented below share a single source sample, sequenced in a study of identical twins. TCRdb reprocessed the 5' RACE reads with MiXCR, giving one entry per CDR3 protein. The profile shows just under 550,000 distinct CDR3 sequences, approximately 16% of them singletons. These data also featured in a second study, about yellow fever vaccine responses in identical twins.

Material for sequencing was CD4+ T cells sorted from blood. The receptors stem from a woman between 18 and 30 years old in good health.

CDR3 nucleotide sequence: TGTGCCAGCAGCCCGATGGGTAGCTCCTACGAGCAGTACGTC. As protein: CASSPMGSSYEQYV. The chain employs TRBV3-1 and TRBJ2-7; D not resolved. The CDR3 consists of 14 residues. Germline lookup yields CDR1 LGHDT and CDR2 YNNKEL (reference sequence). With 4 bases removed from V and 0 bases from J, the gap between germline ends came to 10 bases.

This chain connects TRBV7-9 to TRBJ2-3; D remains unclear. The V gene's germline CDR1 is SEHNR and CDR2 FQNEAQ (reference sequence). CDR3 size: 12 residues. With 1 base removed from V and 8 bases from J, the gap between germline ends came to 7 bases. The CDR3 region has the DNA TGTGCCAGCAGCTTAGTTGAGGTTACGCAGTATTTT. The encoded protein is CASSLVEVTQYF. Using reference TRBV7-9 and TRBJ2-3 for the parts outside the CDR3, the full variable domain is DTGVSQNPRHKITKRGQNVTFRCDPISEHNRLYWYRQTLGQGPEFLTYFQNEAQLEKSRLLSDRFSAERPKGSFSTLEIQRTEQGDSAMYLCASSLVEVTQYFGPGTRLTVL.

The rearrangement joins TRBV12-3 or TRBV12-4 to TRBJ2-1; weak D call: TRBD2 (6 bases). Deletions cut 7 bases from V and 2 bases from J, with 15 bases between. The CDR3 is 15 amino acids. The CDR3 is CASKETGLTYNEQFF. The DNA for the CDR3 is TGTGCCAGCAAGGAGACGGGACTTACCTACAATGAGCAGTTCTTC.